The present TCR beta chain was sequenced within a study of blood T cell repertoires in COVID-19. The overall study: COVID-19 samples from acute and convalescent phases originated in the United States, Italy and Spain. T cells, B-cell-depleted T cells, or PBMCs supplied cDNA or gDNA.

V lost 8 bases, J lost 3 bases, and 11 bases lay in between. From germline, CDR1 is SNHLY and CDR2 FYNNEI. This CDR3 is 12 amino acids long. Per the original methods: Researchers report that nucleated cell counts were estimated from reference gene primer amplification. Generated by immunoSEQ multiplex PCR, the TCRdb table keeps only in-frame clones and is missing some. The V and J calls and clone size are taken from that table; D and trimming were inferred from the DNA. In the table there are 200,000 to 300,000 clones, approximately 85% of which are singletons. Sequencing input: peripheral blood. The chain uses TRBV2 and TRBJ2-7; D is perhaps TRBD2 (5 bases). The TCR originated in a man between 45 and 60 years old with acute or convalescent COVID-19. The CDR3, as DNA: TGTGCCAGCGCAGACTATCACTACGAGCAGTACTTC. Residues: CASADYHYEQYF.